This entry lists 17 T cell receptor beta chains sequenced from one sample in a study of T cells after yellow fever vaccination. TCRdb processed the 5' RACE reads anew with MiXCR; each CDR3 protein has one entry. The data show fewer than 150,000 distinct CDR3 sequences, 7.7% seen once. The sample in question was CD4+ T cells sorted from PBMCs, obtained 5 days after the yellow fever booster vaccination. The receptor source for this set is a man aged 30 to 39 who received the YFV17D yellow fever vaccine.

Worth noting for this clonotype: A much larger clone lies a single base off, so this may be a read error. This chain links TRBV9 with TRBJ2-1; D is unresolved. Germline CDR1 and CDR2: SGDLS and YYNGEE. The CDR3 covers 13 residues. The CDR3 loop reads CDSSVVVFDEQFF. The CDR3 region has the DNA TGTGACAGCAGCGTAGTAGTTTTCGATGAGCAGTTCTTC.

This clonotype was observed many times. V usage is TRBV11-3 and J usage is TRBJ2-5; maybe TRBD1 (6 bases). The CDR3 length is 14 residues. Trimming removed 5 bases from V and 4 bases from J, with 14 bases in between. Germline V CDR1 and CDR2: SGHNT, YENEEA. The CDR3 loop reads CASSRAGRGETQYF. CDR3 nucleotides: TGTGCCAGCAGCCGGGCTGGCAGGGGAGAGACCCAGTACTTC. The whole variable domain, filled in from reference TRBV11-3 and TRBJ2-5, reads EAGVVQSPRYKIIEKKQPVAFWCNPISGHNTLYWYLQNLGQGPELLIRYENEEAVDDSQLPKDRFSAERLKGVDSTLKIQPAELGDSAVYLCASSRAGRGETQYFGPGTRLLVL.

In the case of this clonotype: A clone one base away is much larger, so this may be a read error. The V call is TRBV6-1, the J call TRBJ2-1; D may be TRBD2 (5 bases). This CDR3 has 13 amino acids. CDR1 is MNHNS, CDR2 SASEGT, per germline. V lost 6 bases and J 10 bases, leaving 16 bases between the germline ends. In DNA, the CDR3 is TGTGCCAGCAGCAGGACTTTAAGTGGGGAGCAGTTCTTC. Encoded protein: CASSRTLSGEQFF.

In its sample, this clonotype was seen many times. CDR3 nucleotides: TGTGCCATCAGTGAGTCTGGTCAGACCCAAGAGACCCAGTACTTC. Amino acid sequence: CAISESGQTQETQYF. The genes are TRBV10-3 and TRBJ2-5; D remains unclear. Trimming left V 0 bases short and J 1 base short, with 9 bases between. Germline V gene data show CDR1 as ENHRY and CDR2 as SYGVKD. The CDR3 sequence is 15 residues long.

This clonotype showed up many times. The rearrangement links TRBV5-1 to TRBJ2-5; TRBD2 agrees at 7 bases. V shed 6 bases, J shed 0 bases, and the junction held 2 bases outside the gene matches. The CDR3 spans 13 residues. The germline CDR1 and CDR2 sequences are SGHRS and YFSETQ. CDR3 amino acids: CASTGGDQETQYF. The CDR3 nucleotides read TGCGCCAGCACTGGGGGGGACCAAGAGACCCAGTACTTC.

This clonotype was detected ten times or more. CDR3 coding DNA: TGTGCCAGCAGCGTAGGGGGAGGGGGCTACGAGCAGTACTTC. It yields the protein CASSVGGGGYEQYF. The chain uses TRBV9 and TRBJ2-7; perhaps TRBD2 as D (7 bases). Germline CDR1 SGDLS, CDR2 YYNGEE. The CDR3 length is 14 residues. The germline V and J ends were trimmed by 0 bases and 3 bases, with 10 bases remaining between them.

To note about this clonotype: Just one base apart from a much larger clone, this may be a read error. The CDR3 loop is CASSPHDPREAQYF. Here the CDR3 DNA reads TGTGCCAGCTCACCACACGACCCAAGAGAGGCCCAGTACTTC. The chain uses TRBV18 and TRBJ2-5, with unresolved D. From germline, CDR1 is KGHSH and CDR2 LQKENI. The CDR3 loop spans 14 amino acids. Filled out from reference TRBV18 and TRBJ2-5, the complete variable domain reads NAGVMQNPRHLVRRRGQEARLRCSPMKGHSHVYWYRQLPEEGLKFMVYLQKENIIDESGMPKERFSAEFPKEGPSILRIQQVVRGDSAAYFCASSPHDPREAQYFGPGTRLLVL.

This clonotype was counted ten times or more. The chain employs TRBV5-4 and TRBJ2-1; possible D gene TRBD2, 6 bases. There are 19 residues in the CDR3. V was pared by 2 bases and J by 9 bases, with 30 bases between. Germline loops: CDR1 SGHNT, CDR2 YYREEE (reference sequence). The CDR3: CASSFSGLARPAGRSEQFF. The DNA for the CDR3 is TGTGCCAGCAGCTTTTCAGGATTAGCGAGGCCGGCGGGGAGGAGTGAGCAGTTCTTC.

The chain joins TRBV10-3 to TRBJ2-2; 7 bases are a match to TRBD2. This CDR3 has 14 residues. V lost 6 bases to trimming and J lost 4 bases; unmatched junction nucleotides: 5. CDR1 is ENHRY, CDR2 SYGVKD, per germline. CDR3 loop: CAIRASGTTGELFF. The CDR3 DNA follows: TGTGCCATCAGGGCCAGCGGGACCACCGGGGAGCTGTTTTTT.

This clonotype was observed many times. The gene calls are TRBV7-6 and TRBJ2-1, with D perhaps TRBD1 (6 bases). Trimming left V 3 bases short and J 5 bases short, with 17 bases between. The CDR3 runs 16 residues. Germline V gene lookup returns CDR1 SGHVS and CDR2 FNYEAQ. The CDR3 is CASSFLGTNDDNEQFF. CDR3 bases: TGTGCCAGCAGCTTCCTAGGGACAAACGATGACAATGAGCAGTTCTTC.

Details on this clonotype: Since a much larger clone is just one base distant, this may be a read error. The rearrangement uses TRBV20-1 and TRBJ2-1; maybe TRBD2 (6 bases). Germline loops: CDR1 DFQATT, CDR2 SNEGSKA (reference sequence). The CDR3 is made up of 10 amino acids. The CDR3: CSAYRDFQLF. The DNA of the CDR3 is TGCAGTGCATACCGGGACTTTCAGTTATTC.

This clonotype was counted only a few times. The CDR3 here is CASSSPGLAGNEQFF. CDR3 nucleotides: TGTGCCAGCAGCTCACCGGGACTAGCGGGAAATGAGCAGTTCTTC. The gene calls are TRBV5-4 and TRBJ2-1, with 13 nucleotides matching TRBD2. This CDR3 has 15 residues. V dropped 3 bases and J dropped 7; count of bases not matched to a gene: 4. CDR1 is SGHNT, CDR2 YYREEE, per germline (reference sequence).

This clonotype was counted at least ten times. The chain carries TRBV11-1 and TRBJ2-3; D gene uncertain. This CDR3 region has 14 residues. Deletions cut 5 bases from V and 6 bases from J, with 15 bases between. CDR1 is SGHAT and CDR2 is FQDESV in the germline V gene (reference sequence). CDR3 residues: CASSPQLSFDTQYF. The CDR3, as DNA: TGTGCCAGCAGCCCCCAGTTGTCGTTTGATACGCAGTATTTT.

This clonotype was seen at least ten times. The chain's CDR3 is CASSLGVTGANVLTF. The CDR3 nucleotides read TGTGCCAGCAGCTTGGGTGTGACTGGGGCCAACGTCCTGACTTTC. The chain couples TRBV5-5 to TRBJ2-6; D is undetermined. V lost 0 bases and J 2 bases, leaving 6 bases between the germline ends. The germline gives CDR1 SGHKS, CDR2 YYEKEE (reference sequence). This CDR3 comprises 15 residues. The complete variable domain, with remaining parts taken from reference TRBV5-5 and TRBJ2-6, reads DAGVTQSPTHLIKTRGQQVTLRCSPISGHKSVSWYQQVLGQGPQFIFQYYEKEERGRGNFPDRFSARQFPNYSSELNVNALLLGDSALYLCASSLGVTGANVLTFGAGSRLTVL.

This clonotype was seen repeatedly, ten times or more. The chain recombines TRBV28 with TRBJ1-5; D might be TRBD1 (5 bases). Germline-derived CDR1 and CDR2 are MDHEN and SYDVKM. The CDR3 runs to 12 residues. V was cut by 3 bases and J by 7 bases, with 7 bases left in between. The CDR3 DNA reads as TGTGCCAGCAGTTTGGGGCAGCAGCCCCAGCATTTT. Translation gives CASSLGQQPQHF.

This clonotype was picked up a small number of times. The junction and the germline gene differ at one end; a read error may be behind it. V gene TRBV12-3 or TRBV12-4 combines with J gene TRBJ2-1; no reliable D call. CDR3 size: 13 residues. The CDR3 sequence is CASSPQPPRPSVF. Written as DNA, the CDR3 is TGTGCCAGCAGCCCGCAGCCCCCCCGCCCTTCGGTCTTC.

This clonotype was seen at least ten times. V and J are TRBV5-1 and TRBJ2-1, with 8 bases aligning to TRBD2. Losses at the gene ends were 4 bases for V and 8 bases for J; bases not matched to a gene: 8. CDR1 and CDR2 (germline): SGHRS, YFSETQ. The CDR3 length is 14 residues. DNA for the CDR3: TGCGCCAGCAGCCCCGGGAGGGGCGGGGATGAGCAGTTCTTC. Protein sequence: CASSPGRGGDEQFF.